Below, one T cell receptor (beta chain) is given with its context. Its antigen is unknown. The PCR was carried out with 60 Vbeta primers and 13 Jbeta primers. Only in-frame clones appear in the TCRdb table, and some are missing; sequencing was by immunoSEQ multiplex PCR. Among under 55,000 clones listed, over 70% were seen once. This sample is part of a study of cytomegalovirus exposure and HLA in healthy donors. The study, taken as a whole, reports: Most subjects had HLA-A and HLA-B alleles reportedly predicted accurately by TCR beta sequences.

V lost 3 bases to trimming and J lost 3 bases; unmatched junction nucleotides: 10. Germline values: CDR1 SGHAT, CDR2 FQNNGV. There are 17 residues in the CDR3. The sample comprised PBMCs. The V gene is TRBV11-2, the J gene TRBJ1-2; 10 bases are a match to TRBD1. The TCR was taken from a man aged 25 to 40 in good health and CMV-seropositive. The DNA for the CDR3 is TGTGCCAGCAGCTTGTCCGGGTCCGGGACAGGGGACTATGGCTACACCTTC. Protein product: CASSLSGSGTGDYGYTF.